What follows are 7 T cell receptor beta chains derived from one specimen sequenced in a study of cytomegalovirus exposure and HLA in healthy donors. PCR involved 60 Vbeta and 13 Jbeta primers. Some clones are missing from TCRdb's copy, which holds only in-frame ones; the method was immunoSEQ multiplex PCR. Of 75,000 to 100,000 clones in the sample, 65% to 85% are singletons; the top ten hold 3%. Sequencing used PBMCs. The source of these receptors is a female donor in good health and CMV-seropositive.

This clone has just a few counts. The gene calls are TRBV6-5 and TRBJ2-1; 10 bases align to TRBD2. The CDR3 spans 15 residues. V lost 7 bases to trimming and J lost 7 bases; unmatched junction nucleotides: 10. CDR1 and CDR2 from the germline V gene are MNHEY and SVGAGI. CDR3 DNA sequence: TGTGCCAGCACCACGAGCGGGAGGGCTGGTAATGAGCAGTTCTTC. This codes for CASTTSGRAGNEQFF.

This clone was picked up one time. The rearrangement links TRBV11-3 to TRBJ2-1, with 9 positions matching TRBD1. Germline V CDR1 and CDR2: SGHNT, YENEEA. V trimming: 1 base; J trimming: 2 bases; junction bases outside the gene matches: 0. CDR3 length equals 15 residues. Here the CDR3 DNA reads TGTGCCAGCAGCTTAGGGGACAGGGCCTACAATGAGCAGTTCTTC. It encodes CASSLGDRAYNEQFF.

This clone was seen a handful of times. The V call is TRBV4-3, the J call TRBJ1-4, with TRBD1 matching over 8 bases. V shed 5 bases and J 3 bases; nucleotides not matched to a gene: 2. CDR1 LGHNA and CDR2 YSLEER come from the germline V gene. This CDR3 is built from 14 residues. CDR3 coding DNA: TGCGCCAGCAGCTCGGACAGGGCTAATGAAAAACTGTTTTTT. Translated: CASSSDRANEKLFF.

The chain combines TRBV5-1 with TRBJ2-7; possibly TRBD1 for D (6 bases). The V gene lost 4 bases and the J gene lost 2 bases, with 13 bases spanning the gap. The CDR3 totals 14 residues. CDR1 is SGHRS and CDR2 is YFSETQ in the germline V gene. The CDR3 loop is CASSAGDGPYEQYF. In DNA, the CDR3 is TGCGCCAGCAGCGCAGGGGACGGACCCTACGAGCAGTACTTC.

This rearrangement joins TRBV28 to TRBJ1-4, with 10 bases that match TRBD1. V lost 3 bases to trimming and J lost 5 bases; unmatched junction nucleotides: 3. From germline, CDR1 is MDHEN and CDR2 SYDVKM. The CDR3 is 15 residues long. CDR3 residues: CASSLPTGGNEKLFF. The CDR3 nucleotides read TGTGCCAGCAGTTTGCCGACAGGGGGCAATGAAAAACTGTTTTTT. The entire variable domain, with the rest obtained from reference TRBV28 and TRBJ1-4, is as follows: DVKVTQSSRYLVKRTGEKVFLECVQDMDHENMFWYRQDPGLGLRLIYFSYDVKMKEKGDIPEGYSVSREKKERFSLILESASTNQTSMYLCASSLPTGGNEKLFFGSGTQLSVL.

The J gene is TRBJ2-2, the V gene TRBV30, with 7 bases fitting TRBD1. The length of the CDR3 is 13 residues. The germline V gene encodes CDR1 GTSNPN and CDR2 SVGIG (reference sequence). J lost 6 bases, V lost 1 base, and 2 bases had no gene match. CDR3 sequence (DNA): TGTGCCTGGAGTGCCAGGGGGTCCGGGGAGCTGTTTTTT. It translates to CAWSARGSGELFF.

CDR3 amino acids: CASGAAGASDIQYF. Written as DNA, the CDR3 is TGTGCCAGCGGCGCGGCAGGGGCATCAGACATTCAGTACTTC. V is TRBV2 and J is TRBJ2-4; perhaps TRBD1 as D (6 bases). With 8 bases removed from V and 8 bases from J, the gap between germline ends came to 19 bases. The CDR3 length is 14 residues. From germline, CDR1 is SNHLY and CDR2 FYNNEI. The full variable domain, rest sourced from reference TRBV2 and TRBJ2-4, is EPEVTQTPSHQVTQMGQEVILRCVPISNHLYFYWYRQILGQKVEFLVSFYNNEISEKSEIFDDQFSVERPDGSNFTLKIRSTKLEDSAMYFCASGAAGASDIQYFGAGTRLSVL.